The rows below give T cell receptor beta chains drawn from one sample of a study of blood T cell repertoires in COVID-19. The data were produced by immunoSEQ multiplex PCR, yet TCRdb's version contains in-frame clones alone and is incomplete. Among 110,000 or so clones listed, roughly nine tenths were seen once. The sample was peripheral blood. Receptors were obtained from a man between 70 and 80 years old who had recovered from COVID-19. Both conserved end residues are part of each CDR3. The D gene is left open where the match is weak. Not all rows give a size; the values are once, few, many and, for expanded clones, a class.

>NA|TRBJ2-1|TRBV6-2/TRBV6-3|many
CASSPGFFEQFF
TGTGCCAGCAGTCCAGGGTTCTTTGAGCAGTTCTTC
>TRBD1|TRBJ2-7|TRBV30|NA
CAWISRDSGLHEQYF
TGTGCCTGGATCTCTAGGGACAGCGGTCTTCACGAGCAGTACTTC
>NA|TRBJ2-2|TRBV5-1|NA
CASSPGIRWTGELFF
TGCGCCAGCAGCCCGGGGATTAGATGGACCGGGGAGCTGTTTTTT
>NA|TRBJ1-2|TRBV19|NA
CASSMGHGAYTF
TGTGCCAGTAGTATGGGCCATGGGGCCTACACCTTC
>TRBD1|TRBJ1-5|TRBV28|NA
CASSFDRGGNQPQHF
TGTGCCAGCAGTTTCGACAGGGGAGGCAATCAGCCCCAGCATTTT
>TRBD1|TRBJ2-3|TRBV6-2/TRBV6-3|NA
CASSYLQGAADTQYF
TGTGCCAGCAGTTACTTACAGGGGGCCGCAGATACGCAGTATTTT
>NA|TRBJ2-2|TRBV24-1|NA
CATSDWPQEGPGELFF
TGTGCCACCAGTGATTGGCCGCAGGAGGGACCCGGGGAGCTGTTTTTT
>TRBD1|TRBJ1-4|TRBV12-3/TRBV12-4|NA
CASSQGGEKLFF
TGTGCCAGCAGTCAGGGGGGAGAAAAACTGTTTTTT
>TRBD1|TRBJ2-7|TRBV15|NA
CATSRIASGQGYNEQYF
TGTGCCACCAGCAGAATAGCTTCGGGACAGGGGTATAACGAGCAGTACTTC
>NA|TRBJ2-5|TRBV5-8|NA
CASSLGGQQETQYF
TGTGCCAGCAGCTTGGGAGGGCAGCAAGAGACCCAGTACTTC
>TRBD2|TRBJ2-2|TRBV15|NA
CATSVAGTGELFF
TGTGCCACCAGCGTAGCGGGCACCGGGGAGCTGTTTTTT
>TRBD1|TRBJ1-1|TRBV11-1|NA
CASSLETGYTEAFF
TGTGCCAGCAGCTTGGAGACAGGGTACACTGAAGCTTTCTTT
>NA|TRBJ1-1|TRBV18|NA
CASSSQQITEAFF
TGTGCCAGCTCGTCCCAACAAATCACTGAAGCTTTCTTT
>TRBD1|TRBJ1-1|TRBV7-2|NA
CASSRTGHTEAFF
TGTGCCAGCAGCCGGACAGGGCACACTGAAGCTTTCTTT
>NA|TRBJ2-3|TRBV29-1|NA
CSVFLTGDTQYF
TGCAGCGTATTTTTGACGGGGGATACGCAGTATTTT
>NA|TRBJ2-7|TRBV28|NA
CASSIQGPTYEQYF
TGTGCCAGCAGTATCCAGGGCCCCACCTACGAGCAGTACTTC
>TRBD1|TRBJ2-1|TRBV11-3|NA
CASSFQTGGPHEQFF
TGTGCCAGCAGCTTTCAGACAGGGGGCCCCCATGAGCAGTTCTTC